This T cell receptor beta chain was captured by sequencing in a study of CD8 T cells in Susac syndrome (dated by TCRdb to between 2017 and 2020). About the full investigation: Of the Susac syndrome patients who were sequenced, roughly 8 were in clinical remission while more than five had clinically active disease. The study used repertoire sequencing to test whether antigen drove CD8+ T cell activation and differentiation in Susac syndrome. At blood withdrawal, Susac syndrome patients were either therapy-naive, taking corticosteroids (in some cases with IVIg as well), or taking IVIg alone. Overall study results and their limits: The TCR sequencing and HLA analysis was acknowledged to have included a relatively small number of individuals. The CD4+ T cell repertoire of patients with Susac syndrome showed no detectable clonal expansion.

Peripheral blood CD8+ and CD4+ T cells from healthy donors, Susac syndrome patients and multiple sclerosis patients were profiled using high-throughput TCR beta sequencing. The Susac syndrome patients fulfilled recently defined diagnostic criteria for either definite or probable disease. Bulk CD8+ and CD4+ T cells were purified by magnetic negative isolation, whereas CD8+ TEMRA cells were enriched by FACS. Blood was collected in EDTA tubes and processed within 24 hours, with PBMCs isolated through density gradient centrifugation. PBMCs destined for TCR sequencing were cryopreserved in liquid nitrogen and later thawed in a 37 °C water bath. Purity of sorted or isolated CD4+, CD8+ and CD8+ TEMRA cells was at least 90%. Concerning this clonotype: The antigen it recognizes is unknown. It has no much larger one-base neighbor in the sample; base qualities were not kept.

RNA was extracted with the RNeasy kit and about 0.5 to 1 ug was reverse transcribed using random hexamers. TCR beta CDR3 regions were amplified with the immunoSEQ multiplex PCR assay covering 54 Vbeta and 13 Jbeta segments. To correct PCR amplification bias, a synthetic template baseline was used for both primer optimization and computational correction. Under the source paper's analysis protocol: Reads were annotated to V, D and J genes according to IMGT and were analyzed with immunoSEQ Analyzer, with only productive sequences retained. Clonality was computed as one minus Shannon entropy normalized by log2 of the number of productive unique sequences. For each patient and control, public and private clones were evaluated within the 100 most prevalent clones. Susac-specific clones were defined as absent from healthy and MS cohorts, around 970 published viral clones and other ImmuneACCESS disease sequences. TCRdb redid the processing of the public reads, applying fastp at Q25 and MiXCR, and retained in-frame beta chains. Every CDR3 protein is listed once, alongside the most common genes and DNA of its rows. For this entry, the V and J calls and clone size follow TCRdb and not the study's own pipeline. Within this sample are approximately 190,000 distinct CDR3 sequences, with around 95% of them counted one time only. The ten largest account for 0.098% of the sample.

The germline V gene encodes CDR1 SQVTM and CDR2 ANQGSEA. The CDR3 covers 12 residues, taking in both the cysteine and the phenylalanine. Only the CDR3 part of the read is kept: 36 bases, read in frame from the first base. Trimming costs V 5 bases and J 4 bases, and their ends lie 11 bases apart. The sequence joins TRBV29-1 to TRBJ2-5; TRBD1 is a possible D gene, resting on 5 matching bases. Sequenced material: CD4+ T cells from PBMCs. The TCR sequence derives from a human donor with Susac syndrome. The sequenced DNA: TGCAGCGTTAACCAGGGTGGAGAGACCCAGTACTTC. The translation is CSVNQGGETQYF.